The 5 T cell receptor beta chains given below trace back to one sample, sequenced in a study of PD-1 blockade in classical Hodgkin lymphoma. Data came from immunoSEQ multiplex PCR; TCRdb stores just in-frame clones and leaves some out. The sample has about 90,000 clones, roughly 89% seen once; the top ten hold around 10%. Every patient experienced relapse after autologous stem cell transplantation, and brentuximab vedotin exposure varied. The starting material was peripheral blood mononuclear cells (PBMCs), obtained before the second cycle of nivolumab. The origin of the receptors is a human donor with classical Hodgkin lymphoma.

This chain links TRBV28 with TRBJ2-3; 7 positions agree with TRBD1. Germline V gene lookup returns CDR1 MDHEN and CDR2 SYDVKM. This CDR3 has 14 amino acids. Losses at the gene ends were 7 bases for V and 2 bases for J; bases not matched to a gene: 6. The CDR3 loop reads CASTRDSYTDTQYF. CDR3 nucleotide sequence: TGTGCCAGCACCCGGGACAGTTACACAGATACGCAGTATTTT.

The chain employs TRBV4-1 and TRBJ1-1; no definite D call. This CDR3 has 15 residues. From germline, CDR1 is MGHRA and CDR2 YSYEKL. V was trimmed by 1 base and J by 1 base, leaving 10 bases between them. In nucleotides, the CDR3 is TGCGCCAGCAGCCAAGTTTACGGCCAGAACACTGAAGCTTTCTTT. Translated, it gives CASSQVYGQNTEAFF.

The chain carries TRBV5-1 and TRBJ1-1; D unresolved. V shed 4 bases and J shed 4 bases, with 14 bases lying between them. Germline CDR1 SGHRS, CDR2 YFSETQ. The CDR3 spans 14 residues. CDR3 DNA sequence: TGCGCCAGCAGCGCCAGTCGAGAGAGCACTGAAGCTTTCTTT. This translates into CASSASRESTEAFF.

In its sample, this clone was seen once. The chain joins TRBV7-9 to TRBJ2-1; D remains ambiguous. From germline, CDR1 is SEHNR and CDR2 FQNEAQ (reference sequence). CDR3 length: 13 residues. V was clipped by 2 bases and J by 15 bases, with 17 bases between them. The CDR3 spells CASSLTTSHWGFF. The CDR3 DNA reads TGTGCCAGCAGCTTAACGACCAGCCACTGGGGGTTCTTC.

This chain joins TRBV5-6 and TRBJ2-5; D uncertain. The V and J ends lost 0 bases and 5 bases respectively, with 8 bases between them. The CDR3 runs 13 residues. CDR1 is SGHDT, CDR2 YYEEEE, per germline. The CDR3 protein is CASSLVPGETQYF. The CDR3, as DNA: TGTGCCAGCAGCTTGGTTCCGGGCGAGACCCAGTACTTC.